Each of the 9 T cell receptor beta chains below was sequenced from the same sample in a study of cytomegalovirus exposure and HLA in healthy donors. Sequenced by immunoSEQ multiplex PCR; TCRdb stores in-frame clones only, minus some. The sample contains roughly 56,000 clones, 90% to 95% of which appear only once. Sequenced input: PBMCs. These receptors were collected from a man between 18 and 35 years old in good health and CMV-seronegative.

The chain uses TRBV27 and TRBJ2-3, with D possibly matching TRBD2 (5 bases). Trimming pared 4 bases from V and 6 bases from J, leaving 11 bases between. Germline lookup yields CDR1 MNHEY and CDR2 SMNVEV (reference sequence). The CDR3 is made up of 13 amino acids. CDR3 protein: CASSSQGGDTQYF. CDR3 nucleotides: TGTGCCAGCAGTTCCCAAGGCGGGGATACGCAGTATTTT.

The chain combines TRBV29-1 with TRBJ2-7, with D perhaps matching TRBD2 (6 bases). There are 14 residues in the CDR3. In germline, CDR1 is SQVTM, CDR2 ANQGSEA. The V end lost 4 bases, the J end lost 3 bases, and 16 bases lay between the germline ends. The CDR3 reads CSVARDLGYYEQYF. The CDR3 nucleotides read TGCAGCGTTGCCCGGGACTTGGGATACTACGAGCAGTACTTC.

The gene calls are TRBV28 and TRBJ1-2; a possible D gene is TRBD1 (6 bases). Trimming shortened V by 6 bases and J by 8 bases, and 16 bases separated the two germline ends. CDR1 and CDR2 (germline): MDHEN, SYDVKM. The CDR3 is 13 amino acids. The CDR3: CASSLGMGTGYTF. CDR3 bases: TGTGCCAGCAGCCTGGGGATGGGGACAGGCTACACCTTC.

The gene calls are TRBV5-8 and TRBJ2-2; D gene uncertain. CDR3 size: 12 residues. Germline loops: CDR1 SGHTS, CDR2 YDEGEE. V was cut by 6 bases and J by 2 bases, with 5 bases left in between. The CDR3 sequence: CASTRNTGELFF. The DNA of the CDR3 is TGTGCCAGCACCCGTAACACCGGGGAGCTGTTTTTT.

This rearrangement joins TRBV2 to TRBJ2-7; D is undetermined. V dropped 5 bases and J dropped 4 bases, with 12 bases sitting between them. Germline V gives CDR1 SNHLY, CDR2 FYNNEI. This CDR3 is 13 amino acids long. Written as DNA, the CDR3 is TGTGCCAGCAGTCTGGGCCTTACTTACGAGCAGTACTTC. Translation: CASSLGLTYEQYF.

The CDR3 sequence: CASGRAATSGSTDTQYF. The CDR3, as DNA: TGTGCCAGTGGAAGGGCGGCTACAAGCGGGAGCACAGATACGCAGTATTTT. This sequence joins TRBV19 and TRBJ2-3, with a possible D match to TRBD2 (6 bases). Germline lookup yields CDR1 LNHDA and CDR2 SQIVND (reference sequence). The CDR3 is made up of 17 amino acids. V lost 8 bases, J lost 0 bases, and 21 bases lay in between.

This chain joins TRBV7-2 and TRBJ2-5, with D unclear. Looked up from germline, CDR1 is SGHTA and CDR2 is FQGNSA. This CDR3 has 14 amino acids. Trimming left V 5 bases short and J 5 bases short, with 15 bases between. The chain's CDR3 is CASSPSRGKETQYF. CDR3 coding DNA: TGTGCCAGCAGCCCGTCGAGAGGAAAGGAGACCCAGTACTTC.

V usage is TRBV19 and J usage is TRBJ1-5; 10 nucleotides line up with TRBD1. CDR1 and CDR2 from the germline V gene are LNHDA and SQIVND (reference sequence). The junction had 8 bases not matched to a gene; V was cut back by 0 bases and J by 6 bases. The CDR3 runs to 17 residues. CDR3: CASSIEPGQGRGQPQHF. CDR3 in DNA: TGTGCCAGTAGTATAGAGCCGGGACAGGGGAGGGGTCAGCCCCAGCATTTT.

V and J are TRBV5-1 and TRBJ1-1; D might be TRBD1 (5 bases). The CDR3 is made up of 16 amino acids. V shed 4 bases and J shed 6 bases, with 22 bases lying between them. From germline, CDR1 is SGHRS and CDR2 YFSETQ. DNA of the CDR3: TGCGCCAGCAGCGCATATACAGGCGATAGCGGGCCTGAAGCTTTCTTT. Protein sequence: CASSAYTGDSGPEAFF.